The 28 T cell receptor beta chains presented below share a single source sample, sequenced in a study of cytomegalovirus exposure and HLA in healthy donors. Primers: 60 Vbeta forward and 13 Jbeta reverse. TCRdb's copy holds only in-frame clones and misses some; the assay was immunoSEQ multiplex PCR. Counted here are 130,000 or so clones, over 70% occurring once; the ten biggest clones make up around 1.5%. Material: PBMCs. The receptors here all came from a woman between 18 and 30 years old in good health and CMV-seronegative.

This sequence joins TRBV2 and TRBJ2-4; 8 positions match TRBD1. Trimming removed 7 bases from V and 0 bases from J; junction bases left unmatched: 8. Germline V gene lookup returns CDR1 SNHLY and CDR2 FYNNEI. The CDR3 runs to 16 residues. The CDR3 loop is CASMYRGNLAKNIQYF. For the CDR3, the DNA is TGTGCCAGCATGTACAGGGGGAATTTAGCCAAAAACATTCAGTACTTC.

As DNA, the CDR3 is TGTGCCAGCAGCCAAGGGGCGGATACGCAGTATTTT. Translating gives CASSQGADTQYF. The chain employs TRBV4-2 and TRBJ2-3; D unclear. This CDR3 contains 12 residues. V shed 1 base and J shed 6 bases, with 5 bases lying between them. Per the germline V gene, CDR1 is LGHNA and CDR2 is YNFKEQ.

The chain is built from TRBV10-1 and TRBJ2-7, with 7 bases fitting TRBD2. Germline lookup yields CDR1 WNHNN and CDR2 SYGVQD (reference sequence). V gave up 8 bases and J gave up 6 bases; unmatched junction bases: 10. This CDR3 has 13 amino acids. CDR3 sequence: CASQGGLSGEQYF. The CDR3, as DNA: TGCGCCAGCCAGGGAGGGTTGAGTGGCGAGCAGTACTTC.

The J gene is TRBJ2-5, the V gene TRBV7-9; 11 nucleotides line up with TRBD2. The CDR3 loop spans 16 amino acids. The V and J ends lost 3 bases and 7 bases, in that order; junction bases with no gene match: 10. Germline V CDR1 and CDR2: SEHNR, FQNEAQ (reference sequence). CDR3 nucleotides: TGTGCCAGCAGCTTTCTAACTAGCGGGAGAGGAGTGACCCAGTACTTC. Its translation is CASSFLTSGRGVTQYF. Combining the CDR3 with reference TRBV7-9 and TRBJ2-5 gives the whole variable domain DTGVSQNPRHKITKRGQNVTFRCDPISEHNRLYWYRQTLGQGPEFLTYFQNEAQLEKSRLLSDRFSAERPKGSFSTLEIQRTEQGDSAMYLCASSFLTSGRGVTQYFGPGTRLLVL.

The chain joins TRBV5-1 to TRBJ1-5, with D possibly matching TRBD1 (6 bases). This CDR3 has 15 amino acids. V was pared by 1 base and J by 3 bases, with 11 bases between. CDR1 is SGHRS, CDR2 YFSETQ, per germline. As DNA, the CDR3 is TGCGCCAGCAGCTTGTCGGGACAAACCAATCAGCCCCAGCATTTT. It codes for CASSLSGQTNQPQHF.

The chain carries TRBV29-1 and TRBJ1-1, with a possible D match to TRBD1 (5 bases). Trimming left V 5 bases short and J 4 bases short, with 11 bases between. The germline V gene encodes CDR1 SQVTM and CDR2 ANQGSEA. The CDR3 consists of 12 residues. CDR3 in amino acids: CSVRWGGTEAFF. In nucleotides, the CDR3 is TGCAGCGTTCGGTGGGGGGGCACTGAAGCTTTCTTT.

V usage is TRBV14 and J usage is TRBJ2-1, with TRBD2 matching over 9 bases. CDR3 length equals 12 residues. Germline trimming cut 2 bases from V and 13 bases from J; bases unmatched to any gene: 3. Looked up from germline, CDR1 is SGHDN and CDR2 is FVKESK. The CDR3 here is CASSQTLAGQFF. As DNA, the CDR3 is TGTGCCAGCAGCCAAACCCTAGCGGGACAGTTCTTC. The whole variable domain, remainder taken from reference TRBV14 and TRBJ2-1, is EAGVTQFPSHSVIEKGQTVTLRCDPISGHDNLYWYRRVMGKEIKFLLHFVKESKQDESGMPNNRFLAERTGGTYSTLKVQPAELEDSGVYFCASSQTLAGQFFGPGTRLTVL.

The CDR3 DNA reads as TGTGCCACCAGCAGGGACAGGGCCTACAATGAGCAGTTCTTC. Amino acids: CATSRDRAYNEQFF. The chain joins TRBV15 to TRBJ2-1; 8 bases are a match to TRBD1. J lost 2 bases, V lost 3 bases, and 0 bases had no gene match. CDR1 LNHNV and CDR2 YYDKDF come from the germline V gene (reference sequence). This CDR3 is 14 amino acids long.

This chain joins TRBV2 and TRBJ1-2; 7 bases are a match to TRBD1. The V gene's germline CDR1 is SNHLY and CDR2 FYNNEI. J gave up 1 base and V 6 bases, and 5 bases lay outside the gene matches. The CDR3 sequence is 14 residues long. For the CDR3, the DNA is TGTGCCAGCAGGAAGGACAGGATTAACTATGGCTACACCTTC. It translates to CASRKDRINYGYTF.

The chain combines TRBV7-9 with TRBJ1-2; the match to TRBD1 covers 7 bases. Germline V CDR1 and CDR2: SEHNR, FQNEAQ (reference sequence). Trimming took 4 bases from V and 6 from J; bases not matched to a gene: 8. CDR3 length: 14 residues. DNA for the CDR3: TGTGCCAGCAGCTACGCCGACAGGGCCCATGGCTACACCTTC. Encoded protein: CASSYADRAHGYTF.

The gene calls are TRBV4-2 and TRBJ2-7, with a possible D match to TRBD1 (6 bases). Trimming took off 2 bases at V and 8 bases at J, with 16 bases between the two ends. CDR3 length: 14 residues. Germline assignment: CDR1 LGHNA and CDR2 YNFKEQ. DNA of the CDR3: TGTGCCAGCAGCCAATACAGGGATCAATCACAGCAGTACTTC. Translating it yields CASSQYRDQSQQYF.

The genes are TRBV5-8 and TRBJ1-1; 7 bases agree with TRBD1. After removal of 6 bases from V and 5 bases from J, the junction contained 19 bases not matched to a gene. This CDR3 is 17 amino acids long. CDR1 is SGHTS, CDR2 YDEGEE, per germline. As DNA, the CDR3 is TGTGCCAGCACCCTTCGACAGGGCCCCTTTGGTGGAACTGAAGCTTTCTTT. Translating it yields CASTLRQGPFGGTEAFF.

The CDR3 spells CAWWLGVNTEAFF. Written as DNA, the CDR3 is TGTGCCTGGTGGCTGGGCGTGAACACTGAAGCTTTCTTT. The chain recombines TRBV30 with TRBJ1-1; no definite D call. V lost 5 bases and J 0 bases, leaving 10 bases between the germline ends. Germline CDR1 reads GTSNPN; CDR2 reads SVGIG (reference sequence). There are 13 residues in the CDR3.

The chain carries TRBV2 and TRBJ2-2, with D possibly being TRBD2 (5 bases). CDR3 length: 14 amino acids. The germline V gene has CDR1 SNHLY and CDR2 FYNNEI. Trimming took 7 bases from V and 1 from J, leaving 10 bases between them. Written as DNA, the CDR3 is TGTGCCAGCACCTCTAGCAGGAACACCGGGGAGCTGTTTTTT. Translated: CASTSSRNTGELFF.

V gene TRBV28 combines with J gene TRBJ2-4, with 12 bases that match TRBD1. The CDR3 contains 13 residues. The V gene's germline CDR1 is MDHEN and CDR2 SYDVKM. V was pared by 6 bases and J by 12 bases, with 6 bases of the junction left unmatched. CDR3 in amino acids: CASRGPGQGAQYF. CDR3 coding DNA: TGTGCCAGCAGGGGTCCGGGACAGGGGGCTCAGTACTTC. The full variable domain, completed using reference TRBV28 and TRBJ2-4, is DVKVTQSSRYLVKRTGEKVFLECVQDMDHENMFWYRQDPGLGLRLIYFSYDVKMKEKGDIPEGYSVSREKKERFSLILESASTNQTSMYLCASRGPGQGAQYFGAGTRLSVL.

This clone was counted a single time. The chain joins TRBV10-3 to TRBJ1-4, with TRBD1 as a possible D gene (5 bases). V was cut by 6 bases and J by 0 bases, with 11 bases left in between. CDR1 and CDR2 from the germline V gene are ENHRY and SYGVKD. The CDR3 spans 15 residues. CDR3 coding DNA: TGTGCCATCAGGGGGACTTCGGCAACTAATGAAAAACTGTTTTTT. This encodes CAIRGTSATNEKLFF.

V and J are TRBV2 and TRBJ1-2; the D gene is possibly TRBD1 (5 bases). The CDR3 has 16 residues. Germline CDR1 reads SNHLY; CDR2 reads FYNNEI. The V end was cut by 1 base, the J end by 0 bases, with 12 bases between. CDR3 loop: CASSEGGRAANYGYTF. CDR3 coding DNA: TGTGCCAGCAGTGAAGGGGGGAGGGCGGCTAACTATGGCTACACCTTC.

This rearrangement joins TRBV5-1 to TRBJ1-1; D may be TRBD1 (5 bases). Germline-derived CDR1 and CDR2 are SGHRS and YFSETQ. Trimming cost V 2 bases and J 11 bases, with 13 bases left between them. The CDR3 has 12 residues. CDR3: CASSFQGDGAFF. The DNA of the CDR3 is TGCGCCAGCAGCTTTCAGGGTGATGGGGCTTTCTTT.

The CDR3 protein is CSGTGLDNTDTQYF. The CDR3, as DNA: TGCAGCGGAACGGGACTAGACAACACAGATACGCAGTATTTT. The chain joins TRBV29-1 to TRBJ2-3; 8 positions match TRBD2. The germline CDR1 and CDR2 sequences are SQVTM and ANQGSEA. V lost 7 bases, J lost 2 bases, and 8 bases stayed unmatched. The CDR3 runs 14 residues.

The CDR3 coding sequence is TGTGCCAGCTCTCAAGGACAGGGGGTAAACACCGGGGAGCTGTTTTTT. Amino acids: CASSQGQGVNTGELFF. V is TRBV18 and J is TRBJ2-2; the match to TRBD1 covers 10 bases. V lost 6 bases, J lost 2 bases, and 6 bases stayed unmatched. In germline, CDR1 is KGHSH, CDR2 LQKENI. The CDR3 covers 16 residues.

The chain has TRBV7-8 and TRBJ2-7; 13 bases are shared with TRBD2. Trimming took 5 bases from V and 2 from J; bases not matched to a gene: 0. Germline V gene sequence: CDR1 SGHVS, CDR2 FQNEAQ. The CDR3 consists of 14 residues. As DNA, the CDR3 is TGTGCCAGCAGCACTAGCGGGAGGGCCTACGAGCAGTACTTC. It specifies CASSTSGRAYEQYF.

V gene TRBV7-7 combines with J gene TRBJ2-1; D possibly corresponds to TRBD2 (5 bases). CDR3 length: 13 residues. The V gene's germline CDR1 is SSHAT and CDR2 FNYEAQ (reference sequence). Trimming removed 5 bases from V and 10 bases from J, with 15 bases in between. The CDR3 DNA reads TGTGCCAGCAGCCCCATCGTTAGCGTGGAGCAGTTCTTC. Translating gives CASSPIVSVEQFF. Filled out from reference TRBV7-7 and TRBJ2-1, the complete variable domain reads GAGVSQSPRYKVTKRGQDVTLRCDPISSHATLYWYQQALGQGPEFLTYFNYEAQPDKSGLPSDRFSAERPEGSISTLTIQRTEQRDSAMYRCASSPIVSVEQFFGPGTRLTVL.

The rearrangement uses TRBV9 and TRBJ1-2; 7 bases match TRBD1. Germline-derived CDR1 and CDR2 are SGDLS and YYNGEE. CDR3 length: 15 amino acids. V lost 0 bases, J lost 2 bases, and 4 bases stayed unmatched. CDR3: CASSVDRGRNYGYTF. The DNA for the CDR3 is TGTGCCAGCAGCGTAGACAGGGGTCGCAACTATGGCTACACCTTC.

The rearrangement uses TRBV29-1 and TRBJ2-5, with 7 nucleotides matching TRBD1. CDR1 is SQVTM, CDR2 ANQGSEA, per germline. J gave up 5 bases and V 4 bases, and 7 bases lay outside the gene matches. The CDR3 loop spans 13 amino acids. In nucleotides, the CDR3 is TGCAGCGTTGGGACAGGATCAAGGGAGACCCAGTACTTC. It translates to CSVGTGSRETQYF.

This clone occurred a few times. The chain couples TRBV6-1 to TRBJ1-1; a weak D match, TRBD1 (5 bases). Trimming stripped 4 bases from V and 5 bases from J, with 17 bases between. The CDR3 is 15 residues long. CDR1 is MNHNS and CDR2 is SASEGT in the germline V gene. The DNA of the CDR3 is TGTGCCAGCAGTGGGGGCAGGGCAGAAGGAACTGAAGCTTTCTTT. It yields the protein CASSGGRAEGTEAFF.

J is TRBJ1-3 and V is TRBV11-2; D uncertain. Deletions cut 5 bases from V and 3 bases from J, with 5 bases between. The CDR3 runs 12 residues. In germline, CDR1 is SGHAT, CDR2 FQNNGV. In DNA form, the CDR3 reads TGTGCCAGCAGCCCCAGTGGAAACACCATATATTTT. Its translation is CASSPSGNTIYF.

The chain recombines TRBV6-5 with TRBJ2-1; 7 bases fit TRBD2. The CDR3 contains 15 residues. Germline V gene lookup returns CDR1 MNHEY and CDR2 SVGAGI. Losses at the gene ends were 5 bases for V and 8 bases for J; bases not matched to a gene: 12. CDR3 nucleotides: TGTGCCAGCAGTCAGCCGGGACTAAGTTTATATGAGCAGTTCTTC. This codes for CASSQPGLSLYEQFF.

This clone was counted once. The chain carries TRBV4-1 and TRBJ1-2, with 8 bases lining up with TRBD1. The CDR3 has 15 amino acids. The V and J ends lost 0 bases and 3 bases, in that order; junction bases with no gene match: 3. Per the germline V gene, CDR1 is MGHRA and CDR2 is YSYEKL. CDR3 in amino acids: CASSQEDRDDYGYTF. The CDR3 DNA reads as TGCGCCAGCAGCCAAGAGGACAGGGACGACTATGGCTACACCTTC.